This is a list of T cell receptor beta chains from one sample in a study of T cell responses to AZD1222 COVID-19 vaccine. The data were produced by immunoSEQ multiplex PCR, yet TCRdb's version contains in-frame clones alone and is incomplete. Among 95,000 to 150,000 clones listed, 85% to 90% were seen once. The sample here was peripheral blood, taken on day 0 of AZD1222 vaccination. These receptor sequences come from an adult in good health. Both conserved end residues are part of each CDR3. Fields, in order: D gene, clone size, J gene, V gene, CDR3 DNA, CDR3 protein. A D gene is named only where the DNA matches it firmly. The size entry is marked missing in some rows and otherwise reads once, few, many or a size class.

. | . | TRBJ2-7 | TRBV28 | TGTGCCAGCAGTTTGACAGCCTTCTCCTACGAGCAGTACTTC | CASSLTAFSYEQYF
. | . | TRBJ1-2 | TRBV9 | TGTGCCAGCAGCGTAGCTTCCCGGGACTATGGCTACACCTTC | CASSVASRDYGYTF
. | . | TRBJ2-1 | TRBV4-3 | TGCGCCAGCAGCCAAGCCGCTGATTACAATGAGCAGTTCTTC | CASSQAADYNEQFF
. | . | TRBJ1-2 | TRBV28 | TGTGCCAGCACCCTGGGTCTCTGGGGGTGGGTTCGAACGAAGACCAGGGACTATGGCTACACCTTC | CASTLGLWGWVRTKTRDYGYTF
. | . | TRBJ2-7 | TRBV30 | TGTGCCTGGAGGCGGGACTACGAGCAGTACTTC | CAWRRDYEQYF
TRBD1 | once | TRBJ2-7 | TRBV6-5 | TGTGCCAGCAGTTACTCGTCCGGGACAGCTTCCTACGAGCAGTACTTC | CASSYSSGTASYEQYF
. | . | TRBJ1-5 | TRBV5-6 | TGTGCCAGCAGCCCCAGGGTTAGCAATCAGCCCCAGCATTTT | CASSPRVSNQPQHF
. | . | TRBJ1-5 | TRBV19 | TGTGCCAGTAGTATAGGAGGGTATCAGCCCCAGCATTTT | CASSIGGYQPQHF
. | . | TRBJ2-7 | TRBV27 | TGTGCCAGCAGTTGGGTGGGTAGGCGCGAGCAGTACTTC | CASSWVGRREQYF
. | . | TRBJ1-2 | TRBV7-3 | TGTGCCAGCAGCTTAAGCCCAGGAATGGGAGGCTACACCTTC | CASSLSPGMGGYTF
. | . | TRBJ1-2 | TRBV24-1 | TGTGCCACCTCGACAGGCAACTATGGCTACACCTTC | CATSTGNYGYTF
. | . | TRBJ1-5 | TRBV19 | TGTGCCAGTAGTATCTGGGGTATCAATCAGCCCCAGCATTTT | CASSIWGINQPQHF
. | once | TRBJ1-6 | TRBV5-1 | TGCGCCAGCAGCGCTTTCCTGGAAGAGAGTTCACCCCTCCACTTT | CASSAFLEESSPLHF
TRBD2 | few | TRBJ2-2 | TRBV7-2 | TGTGCCAGCAGGGCGGGACTAGCGGGGAGGATTGGGGAGCTGTTTTTT | CASRAGLAGRIGELFF
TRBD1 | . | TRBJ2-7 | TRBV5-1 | TGCGCCAGCAGCTTGGAAGTGGGACAGTACTCCTACGAGCAGTACTTC | CASSLEVGQYSYEQYF
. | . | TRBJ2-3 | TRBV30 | TGTGCCTGGAGCCCCGGTTCAGATACGCAGTATTTT | CAWSPGSDTQYF
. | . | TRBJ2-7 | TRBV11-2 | TGTGCCAGCAGCTTAGAAGGCACCGCTTTTGGGTACGAGCAGTACTTC | CASSLEGTAFGYEQYF
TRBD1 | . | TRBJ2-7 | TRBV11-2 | TGTGCCAGCAGCGCGACCAGGGGGTCGGAGGTGGAGCAGTACTTC | CASSATRGSEVEQYF
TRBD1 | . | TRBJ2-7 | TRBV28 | TGTGCCAGCAGTTTTTGGGACAGGGGCATCGTCGAGCAGTACTTC | CASSFWDRGIVEQYF
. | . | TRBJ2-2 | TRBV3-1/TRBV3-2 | TGTGCCAGCAGCCAAGACACGGACAACACCGGGGAGCTGTTTTTT | CASSQDTDNTGELFF
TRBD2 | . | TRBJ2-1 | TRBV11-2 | TGTGCCAGCAGTCAGGGGACTAGCGGACACAATGAGCAGTTCTTC | CASSQGTSGHNEQFF
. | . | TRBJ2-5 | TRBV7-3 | TGTGCCAGCAGCTTAAAGGGGGAGACCCAGTACTTC | CASSLKGETQYF
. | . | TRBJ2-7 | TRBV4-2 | TGTGCCAGCAGCCAAGATCCGGGACCGTGGGAGCAGTACTTC | CASSQDPGPWEQYF
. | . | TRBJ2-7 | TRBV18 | TGTGCCAGCTCACCACCGACGTCCCTCTACGAGCAGTACTTC | CASSPPTSLYEQYF
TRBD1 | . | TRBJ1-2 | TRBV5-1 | TGCGCCAGCAGTTATGGCGGGACAGGGTCCTATGGCTACACCTTC | CASSYGGTGSYGYTF
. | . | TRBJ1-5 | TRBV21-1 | TGTGCCAGCAGCAAAGTAGGCAGAGGGGATCCGTATAGCAATCAGCCCCAGCATTTT | CASSKVGRGDPYSNQPQHF
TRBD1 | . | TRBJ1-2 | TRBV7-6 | TGTGCCAGCAGCCCCGGGACAGAACACTATGGCTACACCTTC | CASSPGTEHYGYTF
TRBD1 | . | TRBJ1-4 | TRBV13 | TGTGCCAGCAGCTTAGCGGACAGGGTCGAAAAACTGTTTTTT | CASSLADRVEKLFF
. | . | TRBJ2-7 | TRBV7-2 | TGTGCCAGCAGCTTAGACTGGGGGGTACGCGAGCAGTACTTC | CASSLDWGVREQYF